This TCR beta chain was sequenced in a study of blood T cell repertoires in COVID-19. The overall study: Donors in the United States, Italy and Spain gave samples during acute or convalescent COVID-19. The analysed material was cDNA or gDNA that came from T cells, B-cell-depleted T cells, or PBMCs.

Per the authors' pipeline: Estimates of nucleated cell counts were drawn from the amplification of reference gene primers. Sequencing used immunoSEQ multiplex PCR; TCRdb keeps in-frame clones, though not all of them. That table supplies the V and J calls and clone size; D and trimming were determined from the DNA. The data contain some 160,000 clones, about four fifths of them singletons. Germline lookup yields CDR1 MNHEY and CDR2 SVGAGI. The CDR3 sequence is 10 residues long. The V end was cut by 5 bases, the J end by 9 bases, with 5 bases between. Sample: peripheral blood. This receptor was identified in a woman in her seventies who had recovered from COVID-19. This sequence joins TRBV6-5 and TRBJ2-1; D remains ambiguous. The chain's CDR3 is CASSTSEQFF. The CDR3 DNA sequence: TGTGCCAGCAGTACATCTGAGCAGTTCTTC.